The 5 T cell receptor beta chains reported below all come from one sample, sequenced in a study of CD8 T cells in ankylosing spondylitis. TCRdb ran MiXCR on the 5' RACE reads and lists one entry per CDR3 protein. The top ten hold about 19% of the sample, which has about 36,000 distinct CDR3 sequences, about 10% seen once. The sample taken for sequencing was synovial fluid, either unsorted or a sorted T cell fraction (not recorded which). These receptors were taken from a male donor with ankylosing spondylitis.

This clonotype came up many times. CDR3 bases: TGTGCCAGCAGCCAACGACTAGCGGGAGGTCACGAGCAGTACTTC. It specifies CASSQRLAGGHEQYF. The chain recombines TRBV4-2 with TRBJ2-7; TRBD2 matches at 13 bases. Looked up from germline, CDR1 is LGHNA and CDR2 is YNFKEQ. The CDR3 is 15 amino acids. Germline trimming cut 2 bases from V and 5 bases from J; bases unmatched to any gene: 3.

This clonotype was found many times. This CDR3 is CSGITTNYGYTF. In nucleotides, the CDR3 is TGCAGTGGGATAACGACTAACTATGGCTACACCTTC. The chain recombines TRBV20-1 with TRBJ1-2, with unresolved D. CDR1 DFQATT and CDR2 SNEGSKA come from the germline V gene (reference sequence). CDR3 length: 12 residues. Trimming shortened V by 7 bases and J by 0 bases, and 9 bases separated the two germline ends.

The chain uses TRBV10-3 and TRBJ2-7; no firm D call. Trimming took off 0 bases at V and 2 bases at J, with 11 bases between the two ends. The CDR3 is 15 amino acids. The V gene's germline CDR1 is ENHRY and CDR2 SYGVKD. In nucleotides, the CDR3 is TGTGCCATCAGTGAGTCATCCCTAATTACCTACGAGCAGTACTTC. Amino acid sequence: CAISESSLITYEQYF.

This clonotype was counted at least ten times. The chain joins TRBV5-1 to TRBJ2-2; D possibly uses TRBD1 or TRBD2 (5 bases each). The V gene's germline CDR1 is SGHRS and CDR2 YFSETQ. The CDR3 length is 16 residues. The V gene lost 7 bases and the J gene lost 7 bases, with 23 bases spanning the gap. The CDR3 sequence is CASGDFQGEGSGELFF. The CDR3 nucleotides are TGCGCCAGCGGGGATTTCCAGGGAGAAGGTAGCGGGGAGCTGTTTTTT. Combining the CDR3 with reference TRBV5-1 and TRBJ2-2 gives the whole variable domain KAGVTQTPRYLIKTRGQQVTLSCSPISGHRSVSWYQQTPGQGLQFLFEYFSETQRNKGNFPGRFSGRQFSNSRSEMNVSTLELGDSALYLCASGDFQGEGSGELFFGEGSRLTVL.

Ten or more counts support this clonotype. This chain joins TRBV24-1 and TRBJ2-5; perhaps TRBD1 as D (5 bases). Germline V gene lookup returns CDR1 KGHDR and CDR2 SFDVKD. V was clipped by 3 bases and J by 7 bases, with 14 bases between them. The CDR3 runs 14 residues. The CDR3 DNA follows: TGTGCCACCAGTGATATAGGGGATCCTGGGACCCAGTACTTC. Translating it yields CATSDIGDPGTQYF.